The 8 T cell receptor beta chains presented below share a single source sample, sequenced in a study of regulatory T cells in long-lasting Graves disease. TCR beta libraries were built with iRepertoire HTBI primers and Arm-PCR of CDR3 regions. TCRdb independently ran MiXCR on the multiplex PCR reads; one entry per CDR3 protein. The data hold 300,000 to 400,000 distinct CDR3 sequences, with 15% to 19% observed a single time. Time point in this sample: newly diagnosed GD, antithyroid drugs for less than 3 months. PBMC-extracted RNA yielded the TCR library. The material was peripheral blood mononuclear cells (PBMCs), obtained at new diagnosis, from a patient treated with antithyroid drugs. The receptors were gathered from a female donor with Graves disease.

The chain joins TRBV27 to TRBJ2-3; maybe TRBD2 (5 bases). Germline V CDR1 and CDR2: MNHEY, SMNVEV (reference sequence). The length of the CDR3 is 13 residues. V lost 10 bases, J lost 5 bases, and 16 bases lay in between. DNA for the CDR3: TGTGCCACCCAACCGGAGAGGGAAGATACGCAGTATTTT. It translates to CATQPEREDTQYF.

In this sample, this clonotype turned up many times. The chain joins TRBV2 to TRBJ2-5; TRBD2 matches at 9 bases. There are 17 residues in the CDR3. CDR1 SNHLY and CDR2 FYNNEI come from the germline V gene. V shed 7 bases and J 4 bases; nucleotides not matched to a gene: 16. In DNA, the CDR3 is TGTGCCAGCACTCCCGGGAAGCGGGGGGCCTGGGTAGAGACCCAGTACTTC. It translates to CASTPGKRGAWVETQYF.

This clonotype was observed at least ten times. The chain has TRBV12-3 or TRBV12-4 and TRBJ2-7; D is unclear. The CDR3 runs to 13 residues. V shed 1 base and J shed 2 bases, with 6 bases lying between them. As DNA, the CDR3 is TGTGCCAGCAGTTTAGACAGTCCCTACGAGCAGTACTTC. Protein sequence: CASSLDSPYEQYF.

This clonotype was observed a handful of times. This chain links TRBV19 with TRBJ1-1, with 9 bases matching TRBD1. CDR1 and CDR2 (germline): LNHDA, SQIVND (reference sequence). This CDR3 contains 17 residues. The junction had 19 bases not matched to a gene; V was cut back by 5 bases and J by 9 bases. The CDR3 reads CASSSPGQGLVQSQAFF. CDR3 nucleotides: TGTGCCAGTAGTTCTCCCGGACAGGGGCTCGTTCAAAGTCAAGCTTTCTTT.

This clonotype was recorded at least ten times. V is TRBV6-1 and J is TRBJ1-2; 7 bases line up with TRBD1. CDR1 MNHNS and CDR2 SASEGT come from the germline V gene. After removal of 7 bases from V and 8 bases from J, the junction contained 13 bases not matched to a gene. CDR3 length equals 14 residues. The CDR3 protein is CASIDTGERKGYTF. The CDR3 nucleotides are TGTGCCAGCATTGACACAGGGGAGCGGAAGGGCTACACCTTC.

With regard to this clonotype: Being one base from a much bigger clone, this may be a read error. This CDR3 reads CASSYPADNRVAKNIQYF. CDR3 in DNA: TGTGCCAGCAGTTACCCTGCTGATAACAGGGTGGCCAAAAACATTCAGTACTTC. J is TRBJ2-4 and V is TRBV6-2 or TRBV6-3; a possible D gene is TRBD1 (6 bases). This CDR3 has 18 residues. Trimming pared 2 bases from V and 1 base from J, leaving 18 bases between. Germline assignment: CDR1 MNHEY and CDR2 SVGEGT.

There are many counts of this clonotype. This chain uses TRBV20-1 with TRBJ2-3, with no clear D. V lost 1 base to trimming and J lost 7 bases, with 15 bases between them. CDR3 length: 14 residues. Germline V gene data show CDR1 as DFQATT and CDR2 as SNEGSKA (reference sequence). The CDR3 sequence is CSARGVEWENTQYF. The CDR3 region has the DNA TGCAGTGCTAGAGGGGTGGAGTGGGAAAATACGCAGTATTTT.

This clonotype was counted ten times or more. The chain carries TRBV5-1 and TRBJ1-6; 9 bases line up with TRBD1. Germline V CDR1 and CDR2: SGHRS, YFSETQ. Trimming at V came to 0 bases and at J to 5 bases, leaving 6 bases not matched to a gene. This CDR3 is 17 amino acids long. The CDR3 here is CASSLGDRVWDNSPLHF. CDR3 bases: TGCGCCAGCAGCTTGGGGGACAGGGTTTGGGATAATTCACCCCTCCACTTT.